This T cell receptor beta chain stems from a study of OX40 agonist ivuxolimab in advanced cancers. Study-level information: Partial responses were achieved by three patients: one hepatocellular carcinoma, two cutaneous melanoma.

Study-wide results and limits: The authors also found low normalized T-cell clonal expansion in some nonresponders. The average count of expanded clones was higher among CD8+ T cells than among CD4+.

Produced via immunoSEQ multiplex PCR; TCRdb's table is partial and in-frame only. The data contain over 75,000 clones, less than 95% of them seen just once; the ten biggest clones take up about 1.5%. Notes on this clone: What it binds is not known.

This CDR3 spans 19 amino acids. Germline CDR1 reads LGHNA; CDR2 reads YNFKEQ. Trimming removed 2 bases at V and 1 base at J, with 18 bases between. This sequence was found in an adult with an advanced solid tumor such as melanoma, head and neck, liver or kidney cancer. The sequencing used CD4+ or CD8+ T cells sorted from blood, collected in a trial of the OX40 agonist ivuxolimab. The gene calls are TRBV4-2 and TRBJ2-6; a possible D gene is TRBD2 (6 bases). CDR3 residues: CASSQKGGISGSGANVLTF. The CDR3 nucleotides read TGTGCCAGCAGCCAAAAGGGCGGGATTTCAGGGTCTGGGGCCAACGTCCTGACTTTC.